The 18 T cell receptor beta chains listed next were all sequenced from one sample in a study of blood T cells in healthy people across ages. Next came a second PCR, run for about 7 to 12 cycles, which used a sample-barcoded 5' primer along with a J-beta primer mix. TCRdb called the 5' RACE reads again in MiXCR, with one record for every CDR3 protein. The sample has roughly 830,000 distinct CDR3 sequences, 62% seen once. The sequenced sample was blood. Source of these receptors: a young man in good health.

This chain connects TRBV6-6 to TRBJ2-1; maybe TRBD2 (6 bases). Trimming stripped 0 bases from V and 10 bases from J, with 19 bases between. The CDR3 has 16 amino acids. Germline CDR1 and CDR2: MNHNY and SVGAGI (reference sequence). The CDR3 loop is CASSYSGDFVVYEQFF. The DNA of the CDR3 is TGTGCCAGCAGTTACTCTGGGGACTTCGTGGTTTACGAGCAGTTCTTC.

This clonotype was recorded a few times. The chain employs TRBV29-1 and TRBJ2-5; 9 nucleotides agree with TRBD2. Germline loops: CDR1 SQVTM, CDR2 ANQGSEA. This CDR3 is built from 16 residues. V trimming: 6 bases; J trimming: 2 bases; junction bases outside the gene matches: 13. The chain's CDR3 is CSVPGVAGDLQETQYF. The CDR3, as DNA: TGCAGCGTCCCCGGAGTAGCGGGGGATCTACAAGAGACCCAGTACTTC.

The chain employs TRBV11-2 and TRBJ2-3; 7 bases fit TRBD2. The CDR3 runs to 17 residues. Germline CDR1 reads SGHAT; CDR2 reads FQNNGV. V lost 4 bases, J lost 0 bases, and 10 bases stayed unmatched. CDR3 DNA: TGTGCCAGCAGCTATAGAAACCTAGCGGTCAGCACAGATACGCAGTATTTT. Translation: CASSYRNLAVSTDTQYF.

This sequence joins TRBV11-3 and TRBJ2-5; tentatively, D is TRBD2 (6 bases). Germline CDR1 reads SGHNT; CDR2 reads YENEEA. This CDR3 contains 14 residues. Trimming took 1 base from V and 6 from J, leaving 12 bases between them. The CDR3 region has the DNA TGTGCCAGCAGCTTAGTCGCTAGCGCCCAGACCCAGTACTTC. Translated: CASSLVASAQTQYF.

This clonotype turned up a few times. This chain joins TRBV9 and TRBJ1-2; 8 nucleotides match TRBD1. The V gene end was trimmed by 4 bases and the J gene end by 8 bases; junction bases not matched to a gene: 4. Germline V gene data show CDR1 as SGDLS and CDR2 as YYNGEE. The CDR3 sequence is 12 residues long. Here the CDR3 DNA reads TGTGCCAGCAGCCAACACAGGGGGGGCTACACCTTC. Its translation: CASSQHRGGYTF.

This clonotype came up many times. The J gene is TRBJ2-1, the V gene TRBV20-1; weak D call: TRBD2 (5 bases). Trimming left V 6 bases short and J 6 bases short, with 30 bases between. The length of the CDR3 is 18 residues. The germline gives CDR1 DFQATT, CDR2 SNEGSKA (reference sequence). CDR3: CSASTAGRGGTVFNEQFF. As DNA, the CDR3 is TGCAGTGCGAGCACGGCTGGGCGCGGAGGTACCGTTTTCAATGAGCAGTTCTTC.

This chain uses TRBV7-9 with TRBJ2-3; 9 bases line up with TRBD2. Germline loops: CDR1 SEHNR, CDR2 FQNEAQ (reference sequence). This CDR3 region has 18 residues. V gave up 8 bases and J gave up 8 bases; unmatched junction bases: 23. The CDR3 DNA sequence: TGTGCCAGCGAGCCTCCTTTCGGCCGAGCTAGCGGGGCGGGTACGCAGTATTTT. This translates into CASEPPFGRASGAGTQYF.

V usage is TRBV20-1 and J usage is TRBJ2-5, with D possibly matching TRBD1 (5 bases). Matching the DNA end better, TRBJ2-7 makes the J call doubtful. The CDR3 extends over 15 amino acids. Germline V CDR1 and CDR2: DFQATT, SNEGSKA (reference sequence). The CDR3 here is CSARDLGQGIHEQYF. DNA of the CDR3: TGCAGTGCTAGAGATCTGGGGCAGGGCATACACGAGCAGTACTTC.

V and J are TRBV24-1 and TRBJ2-5, with D unresolved. CDR3 length equals 14 residues. Germline CDR1 KGHDR, CDR2 SFDVKD. The V end lost 9 bases, the J end lost 2 bases, and 15 bases lay between the germline ends. As DNA, the CDR3 is TGTGCCACCCGCGGATTTCTCGGTCAAGAGACCCAGTACTTC. Residues: CATRGFLGQETQYF.

This chain links TRBV20-1 with TRBJ2-5, with D possibly TRBD2 on 6 matching bases. The CDR3 extends over 15 amino acids. V was shortened by 3 bases and J by 4 bases, with 18 bases between the two germline ends. CDR1 DFQATT and CDR2 SNEGSKA come from the germline V gene (reference sequence). CDR3 region: CSASVGTGAGETQYF. CDR3 bases: TGCAGTGCTAGTGTTGGGACTGGGGCGGGAGAGACCCAGTACTTC.

This clonotype was seen only a few times. The V call is TRBV7-9, the J call TRBJ1-2, with a possible D match to TRBD1 (5 bases). The germline V and J ends were trimmed by 5 bases and 3 bases, with 13 bases remaining between them. Germline V CDR1 and CDR2: SEHNR, FQNEAQ (reference sequence). The CDR3 extends over 14 amino acids. The CDR3 nucleotides are TGTGCCAGCAGCCTCTTGGGGGAACACTATGGCTACACCTTC. Translating it yields CASSLLGEHYGYTF.

DNA of the CDR3: TGCGCCAGCAGCTTGGTCCAGGGACTAGCGGACTCCTACAATGAGCAGTTCTTC. The encoded protein is CASSLVQGLADSYNEQFF. V usage is TRBV5-1 and J usage is TRBJ2-1, with TRBD2 matching over 11 bases. The CDR3 spans 18 residues. V shed 0 bases and J 0 bases; nucleotides not matched to a gene: 5. Germline CDR1 is SGHRS and CDR2 is YFSETQ.

This chain connects TRBV20-1 to TRBJ2-7, with 7 bases aligning to TRBD2. Germline V CDR1 and CDR2: DFQATT, SNEGSKA (reference sequence). V lost 6 bases and J lost 2; bases outside the gene matches: 7. CDR3 length: 13 residues. CDR3: CSAPGGFPYEQYF. In DNA, the CDR3 is TGCAGTGCCCCCGGGGGGTTCCCCTACGAGCAGTACTTC.

J is TRBJ2-1 and V is TRBV5-1; 7 bases agree with TRBD1. The DNA matches TRBJ2-7 better at its end, which makes the J call doubtful. The CDR3 sequence is 15 residues long. Germline CDR1 reads SGHRS; CDR2 reads YFSETQ. CDR3 sequence (DNA): TGCGCCAGCAGCTTCAGAGGAGAGGGGGCCAATGAGCAGTACTTC. This gives the protein CASSFRGEGANEQYF.

The V gene is TRBV3-1, the J gene TRBJ2-5; 9 positions match TRBD1. The tail of the sequence fits TRBJ2-7 better, so the J call may be wrong. The CDR3 loop spans 14 amino acids. In germline, CDR1 is LGHDT, CDR2 YNNKEL (reference sequence). The DNA for the CDR3 is TGTGCCAGCAGGCACGGGACAGGGCGATACGAGCAGTACTTC. The encoded protein is CASRHGTGRYEQYF.

This clonotype was counted only a few times. The chain recombines TRBV28 with TRBJ2-4; D is perhaps TRBD1 (6 bases). Judging by the DNA end, TRBJ2-5 fits better; the J call may be wrong. The CDR3 is 15 residues long. CDR1 and CDR2 (germline): MDHEN, SYDVKM. The CDR3 DNA reads TGTGCCAGCAGTCAAACCGACAGGCAAAAAGAGACCCAGTACTTC. Residues: CASSQTDRQKETQYF.

V usage is TRBV15 and J usage is TRBJ2-5, with D perhaps matching TRBD2 (6 bases). In germline, CDR1 is LNHNV, CDR2 YYDKDF (reference sequence). The CDR3 is made up of 13 amino acids. Deletions cut 1 base from V and 3 bases from J, with 6 bases between. The CDR3 nucleotides are TGTGCCACCAGCAGAGCGGGGGAAGAGACCCAGTACTTC. Its protein product is CATSRAGEETQYF. The whole variable domain, remainder taken from reference TRBV15 and TRBJ2-5, is DAMVIQNPRYQVTQFGKPVTLSCSQTLNHNVMYWYQQKSSQAPKLLFHYYDKDFNNEADTPDNFQSRRPNTSFCFLDIRSPGLGDTAMYLCATSRAGEETQYFGPGTRLLVL.

The V call is TRBV29-1, the J call TRBJ2-3, with 8 bases fitting TRBD2. Trimming took 7 bases from V and 4 from J; bases not matched to a gene: 10. The germline V gene has CDR1 SQVTM and CDR2 ANQGSEA. The CDR3 covers 14 residues. The CDR3 sequence: CSDIGGGLADTQYF. The CDR3 bases are TGCAGCGACATCGGCGGGGGGTTGGCAGATACGCAGTATTTT.